Reported below is one T cell receptor beta chain. It has no known antigen specificity. No base quality values were provided; no much bigger clone lies one nucleotide off. The sample's treatment or condition, from its label and the paper: oral pan-JAK inhibitor, 5-10 mg twice daily. Lesional scalp punch biopsies and peripheral blood were collected from alopecia areata patients. PBMCs were separated by density centrifugation and stained for CD3, CD4 and CD8, after which CD4+ and CD8+ T cells were sorted on a FACSAria. This record comes from a study of CD8+ T cells in alopecia areata (dated by TCRdb to the late 2010s). Turning to the overall study: The treated patients took part in an open-label pilot trial in which moderate-to-severe alopecia areata was treated with oral tofacitinib at 5 to 10 mg twice daily. RNA came from the PAXgene miRNA kit for fixed scalp, the miRNeasy kit for PBMCs, and the RNeasy kit for mouse skin. TCRbeta CDR3 regions were amplified by immunoSEQ multiplex PCR with 35 Vbeta forward and 13 Jbeta reverse primers. For the treated patients, the SALT score, which quantifies what percentage of scalp surface area is affected, served as the measure of disease severity. In humans, TCRbeta sequencing was performed on scalp tissue and on sorted CD4+ and CD8+ peripheral blood T cells from healthy controls and from patients with patchy or totalis/universalis alopecia areata. Scalp clonality was compared across normal scalp (n=4), patchy alopecia areata scalp (n=8), and alopecia totalis/universalis scalp (n=8). Patients stayed on tofacitinib for 6 to 18 months and then had 6 months of follow-up off drug so that delayed response and recurrence could be assessed. To study T cell clonal expansion in alopecia areata, the researchers applied high-throughput TCRbeta sequencing to both the C3H/HeJ mouse model and human patients. Tofacitinib-treated patients had biopsies at baseline and at 4 and 24 weeks of treatment, with a later scalp biopsy in several patients.

The library was obtained by the immunoSEQ multiplex PCR assay. To provide template for TCR sequencing, every sample had RNA extracted and reverse transcribed into cDNA. SuperScript III was used for first-strand cDNA synthesis, primed with a 2:1 mix of oligo-dT and random hexamers. A synthetic immune receptor repertoire was used to measure amplification bias, and any remaining bias was corrected computationally. In the authors' own workflow: Raw reads were preprocessed to remove errors, and CDR3 was defined according to IMGT conventions as the region from the conserved cysteine to phenylalanine. Clonality was computed by normalizing Shannon entropy by log2 of the number of productive unique TCRs and subtracting the result from 1. Whether scalp clones were CD4 or CD8 was inferred by matching scalp TCRbeta sequences against CD4 and CD8 repertoires sorted from blood. TCRdb carries this immuneACCESS record with in-frame sequences only. Its versions omit some clonotypes, under half of them owing to an unresolved V gene in the studies checked, with the rest unexplained. D and trimming were read from the DNA, whereas the V and J calls and clone size are those reported in that table. Counted in this sample were about 200,000 clones; around two fifths of them appeared once. 0.4% to 0.55% of the sample is in the top ten clones.

V drops 2 bases and J drops 3 bases, leaving 14 bases in between. From the cysteine up to the phenylalanine, the CDR3 has a length of 15 residues. Only the CDR3 DNA is retained, 45 bases long and in frame from the first base. Based on the germline V gene, the CDR1 and CDR2 sequences are MNHEY and SVGAGI. Points the paper makes about the study in general: Tofacitinib significantly decreased scalp clonality and the number of expanded CD8+ clones among the top 100 scalp clones. During tofacitinib treatment, many expanded lesional clones stuck around in both scalp and blood, and this persistence may partly explain why relapse happens after treatment is stopped. Compared with normal scalp, lesional scalp, particularly in alopecia totalis/universalis, had higher clonality and more expanded CD8+ clones, which suggests antigenic drive. Resident alphabeta T cells in normal human skin are also sequenced, complicating scalp TCR repertoire analysis, unlike mouse skin dominated by gammadelta T cells. Because the treated cohort was small and had only one nonresponder, larger studies are needed to examine links between baseline CD8+ expansion and response. Compared with mice, TCR sequences shared between patients were less clear, possibly partly because of HLA diversity across the patient population.

This receptor was identified in a human donor with alopecia areata. The material was CD4+ T cells sorted from blood, obtained at approximately week 30, from a patient treated with tofacitinib. The chain couples TRBV6-5 to TRBJ2-7; the D gene is possibly TRBD1, with 5 bases matching. The CDR3 region reads CASSYVSGYGYEQYF. The DNA sequence is TGTGCCAGCAGTTACGTTTCAGGGTACGGCTACGAGCAGTACTTC.